Listed below are T cell receptor beta chains from one sample, sequenced in a study of long-term antiretroviral therapy in people with HIV. This table comes from immunoSEQ multiplex PCR, and its TCRdb copy is limited to in-frame clones, with some not included. Of around 24,000 clones in the sample, 75% to 85% are singletons; the top ten hold around 4.9%. The specimen was unsorted PBMCs, collected 0.5 years after starting antiretroviral therapy. Source of these receptors: a woman between 40 and 55 years old with HIV. Each CDR3 is given with its conserved first and last residue. Fields, in order: J gene, clone size, D gene, V gene, CDR3 protein, CDR3 DNA. D genes are given only for firm matches. Not every row has a clone size; where given, it reads once, few, many or a size class.

TRBJ2-5 . TRBD2 TRBV27 CASSLLAGGLQETQYF TGTGCCAGCAGTCTACTAGCGGGGGGACTCCAAGAGACCCAGTACTTC
TRBJ2-2 few . TRBV18 CASSPPGGGVTGELFF TGTGCCAGCTCACCACCGGGCGGGGGCGTCACCGGGGAGCTGTTTTTT
TRBJ1-2 . . TRBV5-6 CASSLGGNGYTF TGTGCCAGCAGCTTAGGGGGAAATGGCTACACCTTC
TRBJ1-6 . . TRBV16 CASSHSSPWSPLHF TGTGCCAGCAGCCATTCGTCCCCGTGGTCACCCCTCCACTTT
TRBJ2-7 . . TRBV10-1 CATGAGALNYEQYF TGCGCCACGGGGGCAGGGGCGTTAAACTACGAGCAGTACTTC
TRBJ1-2 . TRBD1 TRBV18 CASSRSTGEDYTF TGTGCCAGCTCACGATCGACAGGGGAGGACTACACCTTC
TRBJ2-7 . TRBD2 TRBV28 CASSKGLAGLYEQYF TGTGCCAGCAGTAAGGGACTAGCGGGGCTCTACGAGCAGTACTTC
TRBJ1-5 once . TRBV7-2 CASSRNTRANQPQHF TGTGCCAGCAGCCGAAACACCAGGGCTAATCAGCCCCAGCATTTT
TRBJ1-2 . TRBD1 TRBV10-3 CAISESRTGGYYGYTF TGTGCCATCAGTGAGTCTAGAACAGGGGGCTACTATGGCTACACCTTC
TRBJ2-3 once . TRBV5-4 CASSLWGMGLTDTQYF TGTGCCAGCAGCTTGTGGGGAATGGGGCTCACAGATACGCAGTATTTT
TRBJ1-4 . . TRBV4-1 CASSQASGGWVEKLFF TGCGCCAGCAGCCAAGCCTCGGGGGGTTGGGTTGAAAAACTGTTTTTT
TRBJ2-6 . . TRBV19 CATLSGANVLTF TGTGCCACCCTCTCTGGGGCCAACGTCCTGACTTTC
TRBJ1-2 . . TRBV28 CASSLSRVWGGYTF TGTGCCAGCAGTTTGTCGCGGGTTTGGGGTGGCTACACCTTC
TRBJ2-7 . TRBD2 TRBV6-5 CASSPTGGSYEQYF TGTGCCAGCAGCCCGACGGGGGGGTCCTACGAGCAGTACTTC
TRBJ2-1 . . TRBV7-9 CASSLDLNEQFF TGTGCCAGCAGCTTAGATCTTAATGAGCAGTTCTTC
TRBJ1-2 once . TRBV6-1 CASSEGGPYGYTF TGTGCCAGCAGTGAAGGCGGACCCTATGGCTACACCTTC
TRBJ2-1 . TRBD2 TRBV19 CASSIGGGGAGEQFF TGTGCCAGTAGTATAGGTGGCGGGGGGGCCGGTGAGCAGTTCTTC
TRBJ1-1 . . TRBV10-3 CAISGVETEAFF TGTGCCATCAGTGGGGTGGAAACTGAAGCTTTCTTT
TRBJ2-2 . TRBD2 TRBV6-5 CASSYLHRGRGGELFF TGTGCCAGCAGTTACCTACATCGGGGGAGGGGCGGGGAGCTGTTTTTT
TRBJ1-2 once . TRBV7-2 CASSLTPEHGYTF TGTGCCAGCAGCTTAACGCCCGAACATGGCTACACCTTC
TRBJ2-7 few . TRBV5-4 CASSTGTSGEQYF TGTGCCAGCAGCACCGGGACCAGCGGCGAGCAGTACTTC
TRBJ2-1 . TRBD1 TRBV5-5 CASSKYRGIGTYNEQFF TGTGCCAGCAGCAAATACAGGGGCATTGGTACCTACAATGAGCAGTTCTTC
TRBJ2-5 . TRBD1 TRBV6-6 CASSSQGEGTQYF TGTGCCAGCAGCTCACAGGGGGAAGGGACCCAGTACTTC
TRBJ1-5 . . TRBV7-3 CASSTRAARLCQPQHF TGTGCCAGCAGCACCCGGGCCGCCAGACTCTGTCAGCCCCAGCATTTT
TRBJ2-1 . TRBD2 TRBV12-5 CASGLAGGEQFF TGTGCTAGTGGTTTGGCGGGGGGTGAGCAGTTCTTC
TRBJ2-7 . TRBD2 TRBV5-4 CASSLGTAGGFEQYF TGTGCCAGCAGCTTGGGTACAGCGGGGGGTTTCGAGCAGTACTTC